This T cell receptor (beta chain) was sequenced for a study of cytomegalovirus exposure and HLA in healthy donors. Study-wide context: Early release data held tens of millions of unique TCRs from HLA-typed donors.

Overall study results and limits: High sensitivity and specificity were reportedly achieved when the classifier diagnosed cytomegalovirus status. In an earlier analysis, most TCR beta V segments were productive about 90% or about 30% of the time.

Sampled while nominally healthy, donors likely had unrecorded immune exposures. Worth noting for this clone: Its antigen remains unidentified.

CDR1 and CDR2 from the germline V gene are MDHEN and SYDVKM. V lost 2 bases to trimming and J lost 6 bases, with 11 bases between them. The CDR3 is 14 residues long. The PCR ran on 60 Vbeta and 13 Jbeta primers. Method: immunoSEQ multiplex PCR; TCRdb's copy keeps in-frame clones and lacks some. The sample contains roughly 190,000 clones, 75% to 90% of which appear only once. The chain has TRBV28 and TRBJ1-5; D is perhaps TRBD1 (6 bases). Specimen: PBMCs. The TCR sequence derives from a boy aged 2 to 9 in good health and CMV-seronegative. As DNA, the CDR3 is TGTGCCAGCAGTTTAAGGAGGGGGGGTCAGCCCCAGCATTTT. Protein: CASSLRRGGQPQHF.